This T cell receptor (beta chain) appears in the sequencing data of a study of shared clonotypes between healthy human individuals. Study background: Every donor yielded three CD4 naive, three CD4 memory, two CD8 naive and one CD8 memory plate. Study-wide results and limits: Generally, estimated richness proved larger in naive subsets than it did in memory subsets. In a handful of donors, approximately 5% of naive CD4 clonotypes appeared in common.

Replicate PCRs for sorted subsets used around 190 ng DNA; this equaled 30,000 to 35,000 T cell genomes. Sequencing used immunoSEQ multiplex PCR; TCRdb keeps in-frame clones, though not all of them. The repertoire holds about 95,000 clones, with about 68% as singletons. The V segment lost 8 bases and the J segment 2 bases; nucleotides outside the gene matches: 2. In germline, CDR1 is GTSNPN, CDR2 SVGIG (reference sequence). The CDR3 is made up of 13 amino acids. In its sample, this clone was seen a few times. Antigen unknown. Sequencing was performed on memory CD8+ T cells sorted from blood. As to subset: CD45RO+ cells pooled with CCR7-negative TemRA cells. The chain uses TRBV30 and TRBJ2-1; 11 bases match TRBD2. This TCR derives from a man under 40 in good health. The CDR3: CALAGGTYNEQFF. For the CDR3, the DNA is TGTGCCCTAGCGGGGGGTACCTACAATGAGCAGTTCTTC.